These T cell receptor beta chains were read from a single sample in a study of T cell responses to AZD1222 COVID-19 vaccine. TCRdb's table, derived via immunoSEQ multiplex PCR, lists solely in-frame clones and lacks some. The profile shows approximately 150,000 clones, around 94% of them singletons. The material sequenced was peripheral blood, taken after recovery from COVID-19. These receptors were obtained from an adult who had recovered from COVID-19. Both conserved end residues are part of each CDR3. The D gene is left open where the match is weak. Size is omitted from some rows. Given values are once, few, many or a class for expanded clones.

v_gene	abundance	d_gene	j_gene	CDR3nt	CDR3aa
TRBV3-1/TRBV3-2	-	-	TRBJ2-6	TGTGCCAGCAGCTTCAGGGTATTGGGGGCCAACGTCCTGACTTTC	CASSFRVLGANVLTF
TRBV6-4	-	TRBD2	TRBJ2-7	TGTGCCAGCAGCGTACTAGCGGGAGGTCCCTACGAGCAGTACTTC	CASSVLAGGPYEQYF
TRBV28	-	-	TRBJ2-7	TGTGCCAGCAGTTTATCCCAGGGAAGCGAGCAGTACTTC	CASSLSQGSEQYF
TRBV19	-	-	TRBJ1-5	TGTGCCAGTAGTTATCGGCCGGGAGGCAGCAATCAGCCCCAGCATTTT	CASSYRPGGSNQPQHF
TRBV4-1	once	TRBD2	TRBJ2-1	TGCGCCAGCAGCCAGAAACTAGCGAGCTCCTACAATGAGCAGTTCTTC	CASSQKLASSYNEQFF
TRBV4-1	-	-	TRBJ2-5	TGCGCCAGCAGCCAAGGCCTTTTGGAGACCCAGTACTTC	CASSQGLLETQYF
TRBV6-5	-	-	TRBJ2-7	TGTGCCAGCACCAGACGGGCGGGGACCTACGAGCAGTACTTC	CASTRRAGTYEQYF
TRBV19	-	-	TRBJ2-4	TGTGCCAGTAGTATCTCGGCGAGACGGGCCAAAAACATTCAGTACTTC	CASSISARRAKNIQYF
TRBV27	-	-	TRBJ2-7	TGTGCCAGCAGTTTATCGGGGCAGGGTATCACCTACGAGCAGTACTTC	CASSLSGQGITYEQYF
TRBV15	few	-	TRBJ1-4	TGTGCCACCAGCCCCCGGCGGGGGATTACTAATGAAAAACTGTTTTTT	CATSPRRGITNEKLFF
TRBV28	-	TRBD2	TRBJ2-1	TGTGCCAGCGACCCCATAGCGGGAGGTGGAAATGAGCAGTTCTTC	CASDPIAGGGNEQFF
TRBV5-5	-	TRBD1	TRBJ1-3	TGTGCCAGCAGGGAGGACAGGGGGCTTGGAAACACCATATATTTT	CASREDRGLGNTIYF
TRBV28	-	-	TRBJ1-5	TGTGCCAGCAGTCCTAGAAAAGTCAGACAGTTCCAGCCCCAGCATTTT	CASSPRKVRQFQPQHF
TRBV5-1	-	-	TRBJ1-5	TGCGCCAGCAGCTTATCGGGGAATAGCAATCAGCCCCAGCATTTT	CASSLSGNSNQPQHF
TRBV7-2	-	-	TRBJ2-3	TGTGCCAGCAGCTTAGAGGCGGGGGCATGGGATACGCAGTATTTT	CASSLEAGAWDTQYF
TRBV4-1	-	-	TRBJ1-3	TGCGCCAGCAGCCAATGGATTCCTCTGGGAAACACCATATATTTT	CASSQWIPLGNTIYF
TRBV5-1	-	TRBD1	TRBJ1-4	TGCGCCAGCAGCACAGGTGGAGGGGGCGATGAAAAACTGTTTTTT	CASSTGGGGDEKLFF